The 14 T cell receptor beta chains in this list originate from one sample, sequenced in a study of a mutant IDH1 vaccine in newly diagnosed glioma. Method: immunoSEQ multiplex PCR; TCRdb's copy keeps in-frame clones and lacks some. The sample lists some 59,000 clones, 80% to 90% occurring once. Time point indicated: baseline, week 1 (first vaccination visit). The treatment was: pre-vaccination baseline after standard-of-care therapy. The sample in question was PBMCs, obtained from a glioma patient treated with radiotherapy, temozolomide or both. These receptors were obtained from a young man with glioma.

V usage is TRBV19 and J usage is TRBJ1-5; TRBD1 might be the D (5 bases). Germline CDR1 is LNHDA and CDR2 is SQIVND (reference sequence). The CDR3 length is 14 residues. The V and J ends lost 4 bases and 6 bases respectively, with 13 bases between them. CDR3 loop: CASSKRGFGQPQHF. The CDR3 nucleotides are TGTGCCAGTAGTAAAAGGGGCTTCGGTCAGCCCCAGCATTTT.

The CDR3, as DNA: TGTGCCAGCAGTTTACCGGGACAGGGGGCCCACGAGCAGTACTTC. Translated: CASSLPGQGAHEQYF. V usage is TRBV28 and J usage is TRBJ2-7; 12 bases agree with TRBD1. Trimming at V came to 2 bases and at J to 5 bases, leaving 4 bases not matched to a gene. Germline loops: CDR1 MDHEN, CDR2 SYDVKM. The length of the CDR3 is 15 residues.

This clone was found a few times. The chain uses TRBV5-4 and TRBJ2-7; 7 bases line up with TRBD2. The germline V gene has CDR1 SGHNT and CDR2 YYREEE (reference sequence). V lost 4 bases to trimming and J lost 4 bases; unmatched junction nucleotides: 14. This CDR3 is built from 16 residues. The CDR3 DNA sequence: TGTGCCAGCAGCCCCGTAGTGGGCGGGAGAGGTTACGAGCAGTACTTC. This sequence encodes CASSPVVGGRGYEQYF.

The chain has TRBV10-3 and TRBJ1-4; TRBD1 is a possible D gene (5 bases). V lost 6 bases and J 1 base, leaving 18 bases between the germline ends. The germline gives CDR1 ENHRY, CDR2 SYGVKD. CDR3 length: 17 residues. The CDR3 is CAISRRPFGGTNEKLFF. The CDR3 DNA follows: TGTGCCATCAGCAGACGGCCATTTGGGGGAACTAATGAAAAACTGTTTTTT.

This chain's CDR3 is CASSTTSGSSTDTQYF. The CDR3 nucleotides read TGTGCCAGCAGCACGACTAGCGGGAGCTCAACAGATACGCAGTATTTT. The rearrangement links TRBV28 to TRBJ2-3; 12 bases line up with TRBD2. This CDR3 has 16 amino acids. The junction had 7 bases not matched to a gene; V was cut back by 6 bases and J by 3 bases. Germline V CDR1 and CDR2: MDHEN, SYDVKM. The variable domain in full, completed from reference TRBV28 and TRBJ2-3, reads DVKVTQSSRYLVKRTGEKVFLECVQDMDHENMFWYRQDPGLGLRLIYFSYDVKMKEKGDIPEGYSVSREKKERFSLILESASTNQTSMYLCASSTTSGSSTDTQYFGPGTRLTVL.

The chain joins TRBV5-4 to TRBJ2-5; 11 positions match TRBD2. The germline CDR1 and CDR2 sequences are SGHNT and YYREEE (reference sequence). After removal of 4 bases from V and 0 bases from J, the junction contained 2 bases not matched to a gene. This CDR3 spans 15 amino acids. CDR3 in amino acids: CASSKLAGDQETQYF. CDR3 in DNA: TGTGCCAGCAGCAAACTAGCGGGGGACCAAGAGACCCAGTACTTC.

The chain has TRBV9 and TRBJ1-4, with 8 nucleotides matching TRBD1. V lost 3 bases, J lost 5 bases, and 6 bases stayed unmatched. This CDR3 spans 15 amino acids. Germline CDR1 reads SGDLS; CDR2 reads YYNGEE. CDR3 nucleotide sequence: TGTGCCAGCAGCGCCCGGACAGGGCCGAATGAAAAACTGTTTTTT. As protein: CASSARTGPNEKLFF. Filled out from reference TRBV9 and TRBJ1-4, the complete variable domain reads DSGVTQTPKHLITATGQRVTLRCSPRSGDLSVYWYQQSLDQGLQFLIQYYNGEERAKGNILERFSAQQFPDLHSELNLSSLELGDSALYFCASSARTGPNEKLFFGSGTQLSVL.

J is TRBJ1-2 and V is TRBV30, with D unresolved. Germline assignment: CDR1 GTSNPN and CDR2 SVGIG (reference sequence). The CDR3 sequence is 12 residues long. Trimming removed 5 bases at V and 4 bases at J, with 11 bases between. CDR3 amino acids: CAWAGSRYGYTF. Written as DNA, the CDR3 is TGTGCCTGGGCGGGGAGTCGCTATGGCTACACCTTC.

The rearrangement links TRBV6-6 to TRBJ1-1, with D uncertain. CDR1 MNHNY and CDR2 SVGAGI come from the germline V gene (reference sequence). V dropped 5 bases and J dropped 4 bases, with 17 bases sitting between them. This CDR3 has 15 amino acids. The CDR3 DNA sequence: TGTGCCAGCAGTCCACAAGGAAGGTGGGGCACTGAAGCTTTCTTT. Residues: CASSPQGRWGTEAFF.

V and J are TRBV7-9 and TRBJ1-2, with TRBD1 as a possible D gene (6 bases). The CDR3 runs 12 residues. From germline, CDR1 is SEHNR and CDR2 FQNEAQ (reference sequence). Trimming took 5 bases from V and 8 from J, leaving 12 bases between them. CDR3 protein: CASSRGQGGYTF. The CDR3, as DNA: TGTGCCAGCAGCCGGGGACAAGGCGGCTACACCTTC.

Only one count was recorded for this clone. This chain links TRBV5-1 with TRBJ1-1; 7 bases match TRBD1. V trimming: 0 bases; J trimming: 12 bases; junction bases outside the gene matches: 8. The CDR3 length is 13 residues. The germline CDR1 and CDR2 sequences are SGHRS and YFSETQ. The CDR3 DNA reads TGCGCCAGCAGCTTGGCCGCCGGGACAGACCCTTTCTTT. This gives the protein CASSLAAGTDPFF.

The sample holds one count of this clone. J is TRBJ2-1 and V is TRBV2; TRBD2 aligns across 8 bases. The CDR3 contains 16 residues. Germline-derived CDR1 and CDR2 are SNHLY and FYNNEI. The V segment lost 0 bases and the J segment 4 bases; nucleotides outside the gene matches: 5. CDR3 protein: CASSEASGGTYNEQFF. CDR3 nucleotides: TGTGCCAGCAGTGAAGCCAGCGGGGGTACGTACAATGAGCAGTTCTTC.

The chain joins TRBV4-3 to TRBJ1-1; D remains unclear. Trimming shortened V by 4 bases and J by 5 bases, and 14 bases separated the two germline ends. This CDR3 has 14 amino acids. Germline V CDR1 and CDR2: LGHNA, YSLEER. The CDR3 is CASSRDFGRTEAFF. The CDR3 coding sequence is TGCGCCAGCAGCCGGGATTTTGGGAGGACTGAAGCTTTCTTT.

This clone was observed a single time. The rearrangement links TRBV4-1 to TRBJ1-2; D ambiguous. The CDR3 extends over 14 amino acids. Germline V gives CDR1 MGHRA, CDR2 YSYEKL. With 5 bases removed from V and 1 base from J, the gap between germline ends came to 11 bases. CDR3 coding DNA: TGCGCCAGCAGCGTCGAGGCGAGTAACTATGGCTACACCTTC. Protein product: CASSVEASNYGYTF.